This T cell receptor beta chain was obtained from a study of blood T cell repertoires in COVID-19. Across the whole study: From the United States, Italy and Spain came samples of acute and convalescent COVID-19. Sample material is recorded as cDNA or gDNA derived from T cells, B-cell-depleted T cells, or PBMCs.

CDR3 size: 15 residues. V was clipped by 6 bases and J by 4 bases; unmatched bases: 6. From germline, CDR1 is LNHDA and CDR2 SQIVND (reference sequence). Under the authors' procedure: Nucleated cell counts were estimated from reference gene primer amplification. TCRdb's copy holds only in-frame clones and misses some; the assay was immunoSEQ multiplex PCR. Clonal size and the V and J genes are those of that table, whereas D and trimming came from the DNA. The sample lists under 60,000 clones; approximately 80% were seen once. The Seattle patients joined while their infection was active and were tracked longitudinally afterward.

The rearrangement joins TRBV19 to TRBJ1-5, with 10 bases identical to TRBD1. The specimen was peripheral blood. This receptor was taken from a man aged 25 to 40 with COVID-19, enrolled during active disease. The DNA of the CDR3 is TGTGCCAGTAGGATGGACAGGGGGAATAATCAGCCCCAGCATTTT. Its translation: CASRMDRGNNQPQHF.